This T cell receptor (beta chain) was found in a study of OX40 agonist ivuxolimab in advanced cancers. In the study overall: Anti-PD-1, anti-PD-L1 or anti-CTLA-4 therapy given earlier was allowed, and roughly 40% had some.

Any history of autoimmune disease or systemic immunosuppression disqualified patients. The study sampled blood at baseline, cycle 4 day 1, and cycle 7 day 1. About this clone itself: Its cognate antigen is unknown.

Repertoires were generated with immunoSEQ multiplex PCR, while TCRdb's copy carries only in-frame clones and drops some. The data show approximately 71,000 clones, roughly 82% seen once. Findings and limits, study-wide: On average, CD8+ T cells showed a greater number of expanded clones than CD4+.

Germline V gives CDR1 MNHNY, CDR2 SVGAGI (reference sequence). The CDR3 loop spans 15 amino acids. Trimming took 6 bases from V and 1 from J, leaving 12 bases between them. This chain connects TRBV6-6 to TRBJ2-2; D assignment may be TRBD1 or TRBD2 (6 bases each). The sample in question was CD4+ or CD8+ T cells sorted from blood, obtained in a trial of the OX40 agonist ivuxolimab. This TCR was sampled from an adult with an advanced solid tumor such as melanoma, head and neck, liver or kidney cancer. The CDR3 coding sequence is TGTGCCAGCAGAAAAGGGGGGTTGAACACCGGGGAGCTGTTTTTT. It specifies CASRKGGLNTGELFF.